These 10 T cell receptor beta chains were sequenced from one sample in a study of regulatory T cells in long-lasting Graves disease. Combining iRepertoire HTBI primers with Arm-PCR of CDR3 regions, the authors built TCR beta libraries. TCRdb processed the multiplex PCR reads anew with MiXCR; each CDR3 protein has one entry. The data contain about 420,000 distinct CDR3 sequences, about a sixth of them seen just once; the ten biggest clones take up about a quarter. Time point given: newly diagnosed GD, antithyroid drugs for less than 3 months. PBMCs were the source of the RNA used for TCR sequencing. These data were also filed under a second study, of T cells in Graves' hyperthyroidism and ophthalmopathy.

The sequenced sample was peripheral blood mononuclear cells (PBMCs), obtained at new diagnosis, from a patient treated with antithyroid drugs. The receptor set was obtained from a woman younger than 35 with Graves disease.

This clonotype was found many times. The chain has TRBV11-2 and TRBJ2-2; possibly TRBD2 for D (6 bases). This CDR3 has 15 amino acids. Trimming took 7 bases from V and 0 from J, leaving 12 bases between them. Germline V gene data show CDR1 as SGHAT and CDR2 as FQNNGV. In DNA form, the CDR3 reads TGTGCCAGCAAGAGAGTAGCGGCGAACACCGGGGAGCTGTTTTTT. Amino acids: CASKRVAANTGELFF.

The rearrangement links TRBV29-1 to TRBJ1-1; the match to TRBD1 covers 7 bases. The junction had 5 bases not matched to a gene; V was cut back by 4 bases and J by 6 bases. The germline CDR1 and CDR2 sequences are SQVTM and ANQGSEA. The CDR3 runs to 12 residues. The CDR3 reads CSVVRGLAEAFF. In nucleotides, the CDR3 is TGCAGCGTTGTGAGGGGGCTAGCTGAAGCTTTCTTT.

The rearrangement joins TRBV19 to TRBJ2-1; the D is unclear. The CDR3 totals 13 residues. The V end was cut by 9 bases, the J end by 5 bases, with 14 bases between. CDR1 is LNHDA and CDR2 is SQIVND in the germline V gene (reference sequence). In DNA form, the CDR3 reads TGTGCCAGCTCGGCTTTGGCACACAATGAGCAGTTCTTC. It encodes CASSALAHNEQFF.

As concerns this clonotype: Since a far larger clone is one base different, this is likely a read error. The gene calls are TRBV10-1 and TRBJ2-7, with 8 bases fitting TRBD2. The J call may be mistaken, given a closer DNA end match to TRBJ2-1. Germline loops: CDR1 WNHNN, CDR2 SYGVQD (reference sequence). The CDR3 length is 15 residues. CDR3 in DNA: TGCGCCAGCAATGAGTCGGGAGGGGAATTGGATGAGCAGTTCTTC. It translates to CASNESGGELDEQFF.

This clonotype was counted many times. The rearrangement links TRBV6-5 to TRBJ1-1; D ambiguous. This CDR3 has 14 residues. Trimming left V 0 bases short and J 10 bases short, with 15 bases between. CDR1 and CDR2 from the germline V gene are MNHEY and SVGAGI. The CDR3 region has the DNA TGTGCCAGCAGTTACTCAACAGACAATCTCGGAGCTTTCTTT. It is translated as CASSYSTDNLGAFF.

There are many counts of this clonotype. The chain combines TRBV30 with TRBJ1-1, with D hard to call. The germline gives CDR1 GTSNPN, CDR2 SVGIG (reference sequence). This CDR3 spans 9 amino acids. Trimming took 6 bases from V and 8 from J, leaving 7 bases between them. CDR3 nucleotide sequence: TGTGCCTGCAAGAGAGAAGCTTTCTTT. Translating it yields CACKREAFF.

V is TRBV2 and J is TRBJ1-5, with D tentatively TRBD1 (6 bases). The CDR3 is made up of 15 amino acids. Trimming took 3 bases from V and 0 from J, leaving 9 bases between them. CDR1 is SNHLY and CDR2 is FYNNEI in the germline V gene. The CDR3: CASSDPGASNQPQHF. The CDR3 nucleotides read TGTGCCAGCAGTGATCCAGGGGCTAGCAATCAGCCCCAGCATTTT.

This clonotype appeared a few times. The chain uses TRBV12-3 or TRBV12-4 and TRBJ2-1, with TRBD2 matching 8 bases. Trimming at V came to 3 bases and at J to 3 bases, leaving 4 bases not matched to a gene. The CDR3 spans 15 residues. The CDR3 region has the DNA TGTGCCAGCAGTTTTAGTAGCGGGGACTACAATGAGCAGTTCTTC. Amino acids: CASSFSSGDYNEQFF.

This clonotype has a count of ten or more. V and J are TRBV12-3 or TRBV12-4 and TRBJ1-1; D gene uncertain. The CDR3 contains 12 residues. V dropped 5 bases and J dropped 9 bases, with 13 bases sitting between them. In nucleotides, the CDR3 is TGTGCCAGCAGTCGAGACACAAAGCAAGCTTTCTTT. It translates to CASSRDTKQAFF.

This clonotype came up a few times. V and J are TRBV5-6 and TRBJ2-7, with no clear D. Trimming pared 0 bases from V and 6 bases from J, leaving 7 bases between. Germline V gene lookup returns CDR1 SGHDT and CDR2 YYEEEE. The CDR3 length is 12 residues. CDR3 region: CASSLGRSEQYF. The CDR3 nucleotides are TGTGCCAGCAGCTTGGGAAGGAGCGAGCAGTACTTC.